This T cell receptor (beta chain) was retrieved from a study of T cells in tumors after PD-1 blockade. As for the study in general: Daily vismodegib 150 mg continued in a subset of anti-PD-1-treated patients.

Note on this clone: Its matching antigen is unknown.

This CDR3 comprises 15 residues. The germline CDR1 and CDR2 sequences are KGHSH and LQKENI. The ends lost 2 bases at V and 10 bases at J; junction bases unmatched: 3. Assay used: immunoSEQ multiplex PCR; TCRdb lists only in-frame clones, some missing. This sample carries approximately 34,000 clones, 73% of them seen once, and the ten largest clones take about two fifths. Study conclusions and caveats: Blood contained about 38% of the tumor's TCR clonotypes.

The material sequenced was PBMCs, taken after anti-PD-1 treatment. This TCR was recovered from a human donor with basal cell carcinoma. The chain employs TRBV18 and TRBJ2-1, with TRBD2 identical over 15 bases. CDR3 nucleotides: TGTGCCAGCTCACCAGGACTAGCGGGGGGGCCGGAGCAGTTCTTC. This encodes CASSPGLAGGPEQFF.